Listed below are T cell receptor beta chains from one sample, sequenced in a study of CD8+ T cells in alopecia areata. Profiled with immunoSEQ multiplex PCR; TCRdb holds only in-frame clones, not every one. This sample has roughly 64,000 clones, with 44% found just once. The sample taken for sequencing was NKG2D-low CD8+ T cells sorted from blood. These receptors came from a human donor with alopecia areata. The CDR3 runs from the conserved cysteine through the conserved F or W. The D gene is left open where the match is weak. A row's size may be missing; if present it is once, few, many or a size class.

>TRBJ1-5|.|TRBV28|few
TGTGCCAGCAGTGAATTGGGTCAGCCCCAGCATTTT
CASSELGQPQHF
>TRBJ1-1|.|TRBV7-9|few
TGTGCCAGCAGCCCGGGAGGGGAAGCTTTCTTT
CASSPGGEAFF
>TRBJ1-6|TRBD1|TRBV12-5|few
TGTGCTAGTGGATTAAATACAGGGGTTGATTCACCCCTCCACTTT
CASGLNTGVDSPLHF
>TRBJ2-3|.|TRBV7-2|few
TGTGCCAGCAGCTTAGGTCTACAGGGTTCAAAAGATACGCAGTATTTT
CASSLGLQGSKDTQYF
>TRBJ1-4|.|TRBV4-2|.
TGTGCCAGCAGCCCCGACAGGTCTAATGAAAAACTGTTTTTT
CASSPDRSNEKLFF
>TRBJ2-7|TRBD1|TRBV4-3|few
TGCGCCAGCAGCCAAGGAGGAGATCGAGGGGGCCACGAGCAGTACTTC
CASSQGGDRGGHEQYF
>TRBJ1-3|.|TRBV25-1|.
TGTGCCACTTCCAACACAGGATCCGGAAACACCATATATTTT
CATSNTGSGNTIYF
>TRBJ2-7|.|TRBV27|.
TGTGCCAGCAGTACGTCAGTTTCGGGAGTCCACGAGCAGTACTTC
CASSTSVSGVHEQYF
>TRBJ2-1|.|TRBV29-1|few
TGCAGCGTTGAAGAAATGAGCTCCTACAATGAGCAGTTCTTC
CSVEEMSSYNEQFF
>TRBJ2-3|.|TRBV29-1|.
TGCAGCGTTGACGATGGTTTGGGGGGAGATACGCAGTATTTT
CSVDDGLGGDTQYF
>TRBJ2-7|.|TRBV2|.
TGTGCCAGCAGTGACCCTAGACGCTTAACCGCCTACGAGCAGTACTTC
CASSDPRRLTAYEQYF
>TRBJ2-7|TRBD2|TRBV27|once
TGTGCCAGCATCGAGCGGGAGGGCATGTACGAGCAGTACTTC
CASIEREGMYEQYF
>TRBJ2-5|.|TRBV4-1|.
TGCGCCAGCAGCGAAGGACGCGGGGAGACCCAGTACTTC
CASSEGRGETQYF
>TRBJ2-7|.|TRBV7-9|few
TGTGCCAGCAGCTCATCCAAACCGGGAGAAGGGGACCTATACGAGCAGTACTTC
CASSSSKPGEGDLYEQYF
>TRBJ2-7|.|TRBV4-3|.
TGCGCCAGCAGCCCCTCGCAGGGTCGGTACGAGCAGTACTTC
CASSPSQGRYEQYF
>TRBJ2-5|.|TRBV7-9|.
TGTGCCAGCAGCCCACCGACAGCGCAAGAGACCCAGTACTTC
CASSPPTAQETQYF
>TRBJ2-5|.|TRBV4-1|.
TGCGCCAGCAGCCAAGATCGGGGGTTGAGGGAGACCCAGTACTTC
CASSQDRGLRETQYF
>TRBJ2-1|.|TRBV27|.
TGTGCCAGCAGTTTATCGATGAGGTCCTCCTACAATGAGCAGTTCTTC
CASSLSMRSSYNEQFF
>TRBJ1-1|.|TRBV7-9|few
TGTGCCAGCAGCTTCCCTACCCGGAATATGAACACTGAAGCTTTCTTT
CASSFPTRNMNTEAFF
>TRBJ2-2|.|TRBV7-8|few
TGTGCCAGCAGCTTAAGGCCGGGCGCCGGGGAGCTGTTTTTT
CASSLRPGAGELFF
>TRBJ1-2|TRBD1|TRBV27|.
TGTGCCAGCAGTTCCAGGGGGCGCGAGTATGGCTACACCTTC
CASSSRGREYGYTF
>TRBJ2-2|.|TRBV2|.
TGTGCCAGCAAAGACACAAGGAGGAACACCGGGGAGCTGTTTTTT
CASKDTRRNTGELFF
>TRBJ1-2|.|TRBV9|once
TGTGCCAGCAGCGCTGCTACGAATTATGGCTACACCTTC
CASSAATNYGYTF
>TRBJ2-1|.|TRBV6-6|once
TGTGCCAGCAGTTACACGCGGCCCAGGGGCAATGAGCAGTTCTTC
CASSYTRPRGNEQFF
>TRBJ1-1|.|TRBV7-9|few
TGTGCCAGCAGCTGGGGCAGGGATGAAGCTTTCTTT
CASSWGRDEAFF
>TRBJ2-6|.|TRBV4-3|.
TGCGCCAGCAGCCAGGAGAGCTCTGGGGCCAACGTCCTGACTTTC
CASSQESSGANVLTF
>TRBJ2-5|.|TRBV14|.
TGTGCCAGCAGCCAAGAGGAATCAGGGTACCAAGAGACCCAGTACTTC
CASSQEESGYQETQYF
>TRBJ2-7|.|TRBV30|.
TGTGCCTGGAGTGAGGGTGAGCAGTACTTC
CAWSEGEQYF
>TRBJ2-4|.|TRBV4-1|once
TGCGCCAGCAGCACCCACTCGGGGTTAGCCAAAAACATTCAGTACTTC
CASSTHSGLAKNIQYF
>TRBJ2-1|.|TRBV29-1|.
TGCAGCGTTGAAGGGCAGGCTAATTACAATGAGCAGTTCTTC
CSVEGQANYNEQFF
>TRBJ2-3|.|TRBV13|.
TGTGCCAGCAGCCCCGACAGGTTTACGCAGTATTTT
CASSPDRFTQYF
>TRBJ2-3|.|TRBV29-1|few
TGCAGCGTAACAGTGTATGCGCAGTATTTT
CSVTVYAQYF
>TRBJ2-7|.|TRBV25-1|.
TGTGCCAGCAGTCCCAGGGGGGCGTCCTACGAGCAGTACTTC
CASSPRGASYEQYF
>TRBJ2-3|TRBD1|TRBV7-8|.
TGTGCCAGCAGCGCTCCAGGGGGCTGGACAGATACGCAGTATTTT
CASSAPGGWTDTQYF
>TRBJ2-1|TRBD2|TRBV6-5|.
TGTGCCAGCAGTTACGGGGGGGACAATGAGCAGTTCTTC
CASSYGGDNEQFF
>TRBJ1-1|.|TRBV29-1|few
TGCAGCGTTGGGGCGAACACTGAAGCTTTCTTT
CSVGANTEAFF
>TRBJ2-1|.|TRBV5-6|few
TGTGCCAGCAGCTTGGGGGGATCCTACAATGAGCAGTTCTTC
CASSLGGSYNEQFF
>TRBJ2-4|.|TRBV4-2|few
TGTGCCAGCAGCCGCACCGCGGTCGAGGGCAAAAACATTCAGTACTTC
CASSRTAVEGKNIQYF
>TRBJ2-3|.|TRBV14|few
TGTGCCAGCAGCAGTATTTATACGCAGTATTTT
CASSSIYTQYF
>TRBJ1-2|.|TRBV29-1|.
TGCAGCGTTAGGGAATATGGCTACACCTTC
CSVREYGYTF
>TRBJ1-1|.|TRBV7-9|few
TGTGCCAGCAGCCCTGGGGCCAACACTGAAGCTTTCTTT
CASSPGANTEAFF
>TRBJ2-1|TRBD1|TRBV4-1|.
TGCGCCAGCAGCCCCCGGGACAGAAATTACAATGAGCAGTTCTTC
CASSPRDRNYNEQFF
>TRBJ2-3|TRBD1|TRBV27|.
TGTGCCAGCAGTTTATCGCAGGGGGCAGCAGATACGCAGTATTTT
CASSLSQGAADTQYF
>TRBJ1-2|.|TRBV7-9|.
TGTGCCAGCAGCTTAATGGGTCCGGTTCCTATGACAGGCTACACCTTC
CASSLMGPVPMTGYTF
>TRBJ1-5|.|TRBV28|.
TGTGCCAGCAGCAAGGGTCTCGAATCAGATCAGCCCCAGCATTTT
CASSKGLESDQPQHF
>TRBJ1-1|TRBD1|TRBV29-1|few
TGCAGCGTTTTCGCCGGTCCACAGGGGCCCGGGACTGAAGCTTTCTTT
CSVFAGPQGPGTEAFF
>TRBJ2-5|.|TRBV19|.
TGTGCCAGTAGTCCCACCCCGGGACAAGCAAAACAGCCGCACTTC
CASSPTPGQAKQPHF
>TRBJ1-2|TRBD1|TRBV29-1|few
TGCAGCGTTGAGAAAGGACAGGGGTTTAATGGCTACACCTTC
CSVEKGQGFNGYTF
>TRBJ2-3|.|TRBV28|few
TGTGCCAGCAGCCGCCCCCCCCGGCGGGGCTCCACAGATACGCAGTATTTT
CASSRPPRRGSTDTQYF